A selection of T cell receptor beta chains follows, all from one sample in a study of blood T cell repertoires in COVID-19. Clones were read by immunoSEQ multiplex PCR, and TCRdb kept only the in-frame ones, dropping some. The table records 160,000 or so clones, 82% of them present only once. The material sequenced was peripheral blood. The receptor source for this set is a woman between 65 and 79 years old with acute or convalescent COVID-19. Each CDR3 is given with its conserved first and last residue. Each record gives: J gene, CDR3 length, D gene, V gene, CDR3 protein. A D gene is named only where the DNA matches it firmly.

j_gene: TRBJ2-1
len: 15
d_gene: TRBD1
v_gene: TRBV6-5
CDR3aa: CASSYSGQGNNEQFF

j_gene: TRBJ2-3
len: 14
d_gene: .
v_gene: TRBV10-3
CDR3aa: CAISSDRSTDTQYF

j_gene: TRBJ1-2
len: 12
d_gene: .
v_gene: TRBV12-3/TRBV12-4
CDR3aa: CASTRGLYGYTF

j_gene: TRBJ1-2
len: 13
d_gene: TRBD1
v_gene: TRBV6-5
CDR3aa: CASSPGTGRGYTF

j_gene: TRBJ1-1
len: 12
d_gene: .
v_gene: TRBV29-1
CDR3aa: CSVGGTNTEAFF

j_gene: TRBJ2-5
len: 14
d_gene: TRBD1
v_gene: TRBV7-3
CDR3aa: CASSSGQGRETQYF

j_gene: TRBJ1-2
len: 14
d_gene: TRBD1
v_gene: TRBV4-3
CDR3aa: CASSQEDRLHGYTF

j_gene: TRBJ2-1
len: 11
d_gene: .
v_gene: TRBV27
CDR3aa: CASSFGLEQFF

j_gene: TRBJ2-3
len: 14
d_gene: .
v_gene: TRBV5-6
CDR3aa: CASSQSGVGDTQYF

j_gene: TRBJ2-1
len: 12
d_gene: TRBD2
v_gene: TRBV6-2/TRBV6-3
CDR3aa: CASSSGLTEQFF

j_gene: TRBJ2-2
len: 14
d_gene: .
v_gene: TRBV5-1
CDR3aa: CASSSDLLTGELFF

j_gene: TRBJ2-1
len: 15
d_gene: TRBD2
v_gene: TRBV9
CDR3aa: CASSVYSGGFNEQFF

j_gene: TRBJ1-5
len: 14
d_gene: .
v_gene: TRBV7-8
CDR3aa: CASSSQQGSEPQHF

j_gene: TRBJ2-3
len: 18
d_gene: TRBD2
v_gene: TRBV4-3
CDR3aa: CASSQVPPAGGSADTQYF

j_gene: TRBJ2-1
len: 15
d_gene: .
v_gene: TRBV10-3
CDR3aa: CAISPTRGWGNEQFF

j_gene: TRBJ1-1
len: 14
d_gene: .
v_gene: TRBV9
CDR3aa: CASSVGTDNTEAFF

j_gene: TRBJ1-2
len: 13
d_gene: .
v_gene: TRBV30
CDR3aa: CAWSFWNSYGYTF

j_gene: TRBJ1-3
len: 19
d_gene: .
v_gene: TRBV14
CDR3aa: CASSQAVHRQLSSGNTIYF

j_gene: TRBJ2-1
len: 16
d_gene: TRBD2
v_gene: TRBV6-2/TRBV6-3
CDR3aa: CASSFGLAFSYNEQFF

j_gene: TRBJ1-6
len: 17
d_gene: .
v_gene: TRBV30
CDR3aa: CAWSYRQTSSYNSPLHF

j_gene: TRBJ2-2
len: 16
d_gene: .
v_gene: TRBV5-1
CDR3aa: CASKILLAPNTGELFF

j_gene: TRBJ1-5
len: 17
d_gene: TRBD1
v_gene: TRBV11-2
CDR3aa: CASSLDGTGGTGQPQHF

j_gene: TRBJ1-3
len: 16
d_gene: .
v_gene: TRBV7-2
CDR3aa: CASSLNGGALGNTIYF

j_gene: TRBJ1-1
len: 15
d_gene: .
v_gene: TRBV4-1
CDR3aa: CASSQEMMGGTEAFF

j_gene: TRBJ2-1
len: 15
d_gene: TRBD2
v_gene: TRBV28
CDR3aa: CASSSTSGRVYEQFF

j_gene: TRBJ2-4
len: 14
d_gene: .
v_gene: TRBV28
CDR3aa: CASSLRGQRDIQYF

j_gene: TRBJ1-1
len: 15
d_gene: .
v_gene: TRBV15
CDR3aa: CATSNYRSLNTEAFF

j_gene: TRBJ1-4
len: 12
d_gene: .
v_gene: TRBV18
CDR3aa: CASSLDGEKLFF

j_gene: TRBJ1-4
len: 15
d_gene: .
v_gene: TRBV9
CDR3aa: CASSLSAVGNEKLFF

j_gene: TRBJ1-2
len: 14
d_gene: .
v_gene: TRBV15
CDR3aa: CATSRVQAKDGYTF

j_gene: TRBJ1-1
len: 13
d_gene: .
v_gene: TRBV30
CDR3aa: CAWRMGHNTEAFF

j_gene: TRBJ2-1
len: 14
d_gene: TRBD2
v_gene: TRBV6-6
CDR3aa: CASTREGARHEQFF

j_gene: TRBJ1-3
len: 11
d_gene: .
v_gene: TRBV29-1
CDR3aa: CSGYSGNTIYF

j_gene: TRBJ1-4
len: 15
d_gene: TRBD1
v_gene: TRBV28
CDR3aa: CASRRTGARAEKLFF

j_gene: TRBJ1-1
len: 13
d_gene: .
v_gene: TRBV6-5
CDR3aa: CASSYRPGAEAFF

j_gene: TRBJ2-2
len: 14
d_gene: .
v_gene: TRBV19
CDR3aa: CASSIGQNTGELFF

j_gene: TRBJ2-1
len: 13
d_gene: .
v_gene: TRBV7-2
CDR3aa: CASSSGQNNEQFF

j_gene: TRBJ2-7
len: 16
d_gene: .
v_gene: TRBV30
CDR3aa: CAWTLGGGNFGYEQYF

j_gene: TRBJ1-1
len: 12
d_gene: .
v_gene: TRBV28
CDR3aa: CASDENRDAAFF

j_gene: TRBJ1-2
len: 13
d_gene: TRBD1
v_gene: TRBV2
CDR3aa: CASSASTGGGYTF

j_gene: TRBJ2-5
len: 15
d_gene: TRBD1
v_gene: TRBV7-2
CDR3aa: CASSPMGQGQETQYF

j_gene: TRBJ2-3
len: 18
d_gene: .
v_gene: TRBV5-6
CDR3aa: CASSRGLARSIGTDTQYF

j_gene: TRBJ1-6
len: 14
d_gene: TRBD1
v_gene: TRBV30
CDR3aa: CAFRVNRGGSPLHF

j_gene: TRBJ1-6
len: 15
d_gene: .
v_gene: TRBV7-9
CDR3aa: CASSSLGGYNSPLHF

j_gene: TRBJ1-4
len: 15
d_gene: .
v_gene: TRBV7-8
CDR3aa: CASSLARQGKEKLFF

j_gene: TRBJ2-6
len: 18
d_gene: TRBD1
v_gene: TRBV9
CDR3aa: CASSKEGQGRSGANVLTF